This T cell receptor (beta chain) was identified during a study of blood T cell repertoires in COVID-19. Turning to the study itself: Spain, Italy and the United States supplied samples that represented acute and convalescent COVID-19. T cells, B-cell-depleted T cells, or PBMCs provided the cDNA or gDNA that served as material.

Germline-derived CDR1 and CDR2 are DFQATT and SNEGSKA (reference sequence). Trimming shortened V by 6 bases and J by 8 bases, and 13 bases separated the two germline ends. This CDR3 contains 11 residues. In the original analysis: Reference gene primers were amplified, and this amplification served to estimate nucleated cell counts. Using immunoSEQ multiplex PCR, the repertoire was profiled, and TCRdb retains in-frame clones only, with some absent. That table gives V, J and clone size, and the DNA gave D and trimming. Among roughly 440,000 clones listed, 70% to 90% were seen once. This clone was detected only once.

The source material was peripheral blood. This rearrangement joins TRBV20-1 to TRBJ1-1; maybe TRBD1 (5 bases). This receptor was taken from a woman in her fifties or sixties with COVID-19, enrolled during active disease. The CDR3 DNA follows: TGCAGTGCAGTTCGGGGGACCGAAGCTTTCTTT. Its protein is CSAVRGTEAFF.